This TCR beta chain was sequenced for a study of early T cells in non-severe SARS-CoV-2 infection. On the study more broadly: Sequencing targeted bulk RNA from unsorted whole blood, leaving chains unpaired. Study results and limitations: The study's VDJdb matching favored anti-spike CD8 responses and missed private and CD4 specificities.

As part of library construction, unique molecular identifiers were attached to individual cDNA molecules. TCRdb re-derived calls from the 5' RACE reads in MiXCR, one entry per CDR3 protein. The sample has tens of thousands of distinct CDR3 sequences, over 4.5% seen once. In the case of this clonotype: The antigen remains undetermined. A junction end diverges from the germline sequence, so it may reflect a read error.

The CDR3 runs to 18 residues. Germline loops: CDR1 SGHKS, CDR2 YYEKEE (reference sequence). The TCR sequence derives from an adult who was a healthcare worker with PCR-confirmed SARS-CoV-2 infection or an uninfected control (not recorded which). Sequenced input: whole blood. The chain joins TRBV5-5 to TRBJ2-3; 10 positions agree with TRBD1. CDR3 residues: CASNLGLLTGGFGDTQYF. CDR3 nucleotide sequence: TGTGCCAGCAACTTGGGTCTCCTGACAGGGGGCTTCGGAGATACGCAGTATTTT.